A single sample gave rise to the 25 T cell receptor beta chains below, sequenced in a study of T-cell reconstitution after alpha-beta-depleted transplantation in children. Preparation of the TCRbeta library used unique molecular identifiers. MiXCR, run by TCRdb on the PCR reads, gives a single entry per CDR3 protein. In the table there are 200,000 to 250,000 distinct CDR3 sequences, under 30% of which are singletons. Material: PBMCs, obtained before TCRalphabeta/CD19-depleted stem cell transplant. All receptors come from a girl aged 2 to 9 with Fanconi anemia, due to receive a stem cell transplant.

This clonotype is a singleton in its sample. The chain carries TRBV5-1 and TRBJ2-7, with D maybe TRBD1 (6 bases). The CDR3 is 17 amino acids. Germline-derived CDR1 and CDR2 are SGHRS and YFSETQ. The V gene lost 2 bases and the J gene lost 4 bases, with 22 bases spanning the gap. In nucleotides, the CDR3 is TGCGCCAGCAGCTTATATCGAACCGGGACACGGACTTACGAGCAGTACTTC. This translates into CASSLYRTGTRTYEQYF.

There are a few counts of this clonotype. CDR3 DNA: TGTGCCAGCAGACCTACTAGCGGAGATTACAATGAGCAGTTCTTC. This translates into CASRPTSGDYNEQFF. The chain is built from TRBV6-4 and TRBJ2-1; 8 bases align to TRBD2. Per the germline V gene, CDR1 is MRHNA and CDR2 is SNTAGT. The V segment lost 6 bases and the J segment 4 bases; nucleotides outside the gene matches: 8. The CDR3 totals 15 residues.

The chain has TRBV27 and TRBJ2-7; D perhaps matches TRBD2 (6 bases). Germline V CDR1 and CDR2: MNHEY, SMNVEV (reference sequence). This CDR3 has 13 residues. Trimming took 6 bases from V and 5 from J, leaving 14 bases between them. CDR3 in DNA: TGTGCCAGCAGAGGAGGGATGTACCACGAGCAGTACTTC. It encodes CASRGGMYHEQYF.

This clonotype appeared a few times. This chain uses TRBV20-1 with TRBJ2-7; no definite D call. The CDR3 has 14 residues. The V gene lost 0 bases and the J gene lost 4 bases, with 13 bases spanning the gap. Germline-derived CDR1 and CDR2 are DFQATT and SNEGSKA (reference sequence). DNA of the CDR3: TGCAGTGCTAGAGAAGCACTTAGTGTATACGAGCAGTACTTC. Protein: CSAREALSVYEQYF.

This clonotype was seen a handful of times. A read error may produce the germline difference seen at one junction end. V usage is TRBV29-1 and J usage is TRBJ2-1; D is ambiguous. The CDR3 has 13 residues. Per the germline V gene, CDR1 is SQVTM and CDR2 is ANQGSEA. CDR3 protein: CSVSHSSYNERFF. The DNA for the CDR3 is TGCAGCGTTTCGCACAGCTCCTACAATGAGCGGTTCTTC.

The V and J genes are TRBV7-9 and TRBJ1-6, with 7 bases that match TRBD1. The CDR3 covers 15 residues. The germline CDR1 and CDR2 sequences are SEHNR and FQNEAQ (reference sequence). V shed 5 bases, J shed 6 bases, and the junction held 7 bases outside the gene matches. The CDR3 sequence: CASSLYRGGNSPLHF. CDR3 bases: TGTGCCAGCAGCCTGTACAGGGGAGGTAATTCACCCCTCCACTTT.

CDR3 sequence reads: CSAGTGGTNTGELFF. The DNA of the CDR3 is TGCAGCGCCGGGACAGGGGGGACGAACACCGGGGAGCTGTTTTTT. The rearrangement joins TRBV29-1 to TRBJ2-2; 11 nucleotides match TRBD1. This CDR3 region has 15 residues. Germline loops: CDR1 SQVTM, CDR2 ANQGSEA. V gave up 7 bases and J gave up 0 bases; unmatched junction bases: 4.

This clonotype was counted at least ten times. In DNA form, the CDR3 reads TGTGCCAGCAGCCGTGATCAGTGGGCAACCTACGAGCAGTACTTC. It yields the protein CASSRDQWATYEQYF. The rearrangement links TRBV7-9 to TRBJ2-7; D ambiguous. V gave up 5 bases and J gave up 2 bases, with 16 bases separating them. Germline-derived CDR1 and CDR2 are SEHNR and FQNEAQ (reference sequence). The CDR3 runs 15 residues.

The rearrangement joins TRBV11-2 to TRBJ2-7; D is ambiguous. This CDR3 comprises 14 residues. The germline V and J ends were trimmed by 4 bases and 1 base, with 11 bases remaining between them. CDR1 and CDR2 from the germline V gene are SGHAT and FQNNGV. The CDR3 bases are TGTGCCAGCAGCTCCCAGTCGTTTTCCTACGAGCAGTACTTC. It encodes CASSSQSFSYEQYF.

This clonotype occurred many times. The chain links TRBV4-1 to TRBJ1-6, with D unresolved. Between the trimmed V and J ends, which lost 1 base and 10 bases, there was a span of 2 bases. This CDR3 is 11 amino acids long. CDR1 is MGHRA and CDR2 is YSYEKL in the germline V gene. Here the CDR3 reads CASSQGSPLHF. DNA of the CDR3: TGCGCCAGCAGCCAAGGGTCACCCCTCCACTTT.

The sample holds one count of this clonotype. The chain joins TRBV20-1 to TRBJ2-7; no clear D. This CDR3 has 13 amino acids. CDR1 and CDR2 from the germline V gene are DFQATT and SNEGSKA (reference sequence). V lost 1 base and J 0 bases, leaving 7 bases between the germline ends. The CDR3 reads CSARGVDSYEQYF. CDR3 coding DNA: TGCAGTGCTAGAGGCGTGGACTCCTACGAGCAGTACTTC.

The V call is TRBV2, the J call TRBJ2-3; D gene unclear. The V gene's germline CDR1 is SNHLY and CDR2 FYNNEI. The CDR3 is 13 amino acids. With 4 bases removed from V and 2 bases from J, the gap between germline ends came to 7 bases. CDR3 sequence reads: CASSVFPTDTQYF. The CDR3, as DNA: TGTGCCAGCAGTGTGTTTCCCACAGATACGCAGTATTTT.

The V gene is TRBV29-1, the J gene TRBJ2-2; 7 bases fit TRBD1. This CDR3 contains 16 residues. With 4 bases clipped from V and 3 bases from J, the junction kept 11 bases outside the gene matches. The germline V gene has CDR1 SQVTM and CDR2 ANQGSEA. CDR3 region: CSVVGLRDSYTGELFF. The CDR3, as DNA: TGCAGCGTTGTGGGGCTCCGGGACAGTTACACCGGGGAGCTGTTTTTT.

This rearrangement joins TRBV10-3 to TRBJ2-7; the match to TRBD2 covers 8 bases. Germline CDR1 is ENHRY and CDR2 is SYGVKD. The J segment lost 4 bases and the V segment lost 10 bases, leaving 9 bases of the junction unmatched. The CDR3 sequence is 13 residues long. The CDR3 loop is CATSGGAFYEQYF. In DNA form, the CDR3 reads TGTGCCACCTCCGGGGGGGCCTTTTACGAGCAGTACTTC.

This clonotype came up a few times. The chain recombines TRBV28 with TRBJ1-2; D call uncertain. The length of the CDR3 is 15 residues. V was cut by 3 bases and J by 6 bases, with 17 bases left in between. The germline CDR1 and CDR2 sequences are MDHEN and SYDVKM. The CDR3 sequence is CASSLVEELGHGYTF. The DNA for the CDR3 is TGTGCCAGCAGTTTGGTGGAAGAGTTAGGTCATGGCTACACCTTC.

This clonotype was observed at least ten times. The CDR3 DNA is TGTGCCACCAGCAGAGGGGCTAGTCAGCCCCAGCATTTT. Translation: CATSRGASQPQHF. The chain joins TRBV15 to TRBJ1-5; D not resolved. Per the germline V gene, CDR1 is LNHNV and CDR2 is YYDKDF (reference sequence). V lost 1 base and J lost 6, with 7 bases in between. The CDR3 runs to 13 residues.

V and J are TRBV5-6 and TRBJ2-5, with D uncertain. V lost 4 bases and J lost 5, with 12 bases in between. The germline gives CDR1 SGHDT, CDR2 YYEEEE. CDR3 size: 13 residues. The CDR3 loop reads CASSRTARETQYF. CDR3 nucleotide sequence: TGTGCCAGCAGCCGGACCGCCAGGGAGACCCAGTACTTC.

In this sample, this clonotype turned up many times. The V gene is TRBV25-1, the J gene TRBJ2-7, with D perhaps TRBD1 (6 bases). CDR3 length: 16 residues. Germline V gene lookup returns CDR1 MGHDK and CDR2 SYGVNS. V lost 3 bases and J 2 bases, leaving 17 bases between the germline ends. CDR3 DNA sequence: TGTGCCAGCAGTGATTTGAGGGGGAGAAGTACCTACGAGCAGTACTTC. Protein product: CASSDLRGRSTYEQYF.

The chain employs TRBV12-3 or TRBV12-4 and TRBJ2-1; D remains unclear. Trimming removed 2 bases from V and 12 bases from J, with 11 bases in between. This CDR3 has 12 residues. CDR3 in amino acids: CASSLKRPRQFF. The CDR3 bases are TGTGCCAGCAGTTTAAAAAGACCCCGGCAGTTCTTC.

The chain recombines TRBV7-6 with TRBJ2-3; TRBD1 might be the D (6 bases). The CDR3 covers 12 residues. Trimming removed 5 bases from V and 6 bases from J, with 9 bases in between. Germline V gives CDR1 SGHVS, CDR2 FNYEAQ. CDR3 DNA sequence: TGTGCCAGCAGCCTCGACAGGGATACGCAGTATTTT. It encodes CASSLDRDTQYF.

V is TRBV27 and J is TRBJ2-2; possible D gene TRBD2, 7 bases. The CDR3 contains 15 residues. The ends were cut back, 10 bases at V and 3 bases at J, with 18 bases in the middle. Per germline, CDR1 MNHEY and CDR2 SMNVEV (reference sequence). CDR3 bases: TGTGCCACCCCAGGGGCGGGAGTCGACACCGGGGAGCTGTTTTTT. This translates into CATPGAGVDTGELFF.

This clonotype was detected ten times or more. This chain links TRBV27 with TRBJ2-7; no clear D gene. Per germline, CDR1 MNHEY and CDR2 SMNVEV (reference sequence). This CDR3 is built from 11 residues. Deletions cut 10 bases from V and 2 bases from J, with 9 bases between. CDR3 residues: CATHTAYEQYF. CDR3 nucleotides: TGTGCCACTCACACCGCCTACGAGCAGTACTTC.

V and J are TRBV5-5 and TRBJ2-7; TRBD2 matches at 8 bases. J was trimmed by 2 bases and V by 4 bases; bases with no gene match: 11. Germline V gives CDR1 SGHKS, CDR2 YYEKEE (reference sequence). The CDR3 length is 16 residues. The CDR3 DNA reads as TGTGCCAGCAGCCCTGTTGGGCGGGAGGCTACCTACGAGCAGTACTTC. Translating it yields CASSPVGREATYEQYF. The full variable domain, with the rest looked up from reference TRBV5-5 and TRBJ2-7, is DAGVTQSPTHLIKTRGQQVTLRCSPISGHKSVSWYQQVLGQGPQFIFQYYEKEERGRGNFPDRFSARQFPNYSSELNVNALLLGDSALYLCASSPVGREATYEQYFGPGTRLTVT.

This clonotype was counted only a few times. This chain uses TRBV6-1 with TRBJ1-2; TRBD1 agrees at 7 bases. V was clipped by 7 bases and J by 4 bases; unmatched bases: 9. Germline-derived CDR1 and CDR2 are MNHNS and SASEGT. This CDR3 contains 14 residues. The CDR3 nucleotides read TGTGCCAGCACGCTGGACAGGCCGATCTATGGCTACACCTTC. Translation gives CASTLDRPIYGYTF.

The chain is built from TRBV29-1 and TRBJ1-2; D perhaps matches TRBD1 (5 bases). V lost 4 bases to trimming and J lost 10 bases, with 13 bases between them. The germline V gene encodes CDR1 SQVTM and CDR2 ANQGSEA. The CDR3 has 11 amino acids. In nucleotides, the CDR3 is TGCAGCGTTGTATCTGGCAGGGACTACACCTTC. Translated: CSVVSGRDYTF.